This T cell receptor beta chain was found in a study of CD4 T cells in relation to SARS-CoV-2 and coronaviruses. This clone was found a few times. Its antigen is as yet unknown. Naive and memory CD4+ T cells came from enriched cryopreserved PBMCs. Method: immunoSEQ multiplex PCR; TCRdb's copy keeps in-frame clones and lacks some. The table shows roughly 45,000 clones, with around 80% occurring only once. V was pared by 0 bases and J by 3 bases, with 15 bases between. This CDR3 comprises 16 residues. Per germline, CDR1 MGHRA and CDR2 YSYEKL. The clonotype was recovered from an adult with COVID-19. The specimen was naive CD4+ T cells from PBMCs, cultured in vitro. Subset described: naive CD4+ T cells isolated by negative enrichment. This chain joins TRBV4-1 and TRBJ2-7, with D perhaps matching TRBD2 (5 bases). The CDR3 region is CASSQDPTGRHYEQYF. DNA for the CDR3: TGCGCCAGCAGCCAAGATCCAACGGGAAGGCACTACGAGCAGTACTTC.